A single sample is the source of the 18 T cell receptor beta chains below, sequenced in a study of blood T cell repertoires in COVID-19. Measured with immunoSEQ multiplex PCR; TCRdb has only the in-frame clones, and not every one. The sample holds fewer than 350,000 clones, 70% to 90% seen once. The sequencing input was PBMCs or T cells enriched from blood (not recorded which). These receptors came from a woman aged 40 to 49 who had recovered from COVID-19.

The chain combines TRBV30 with TRBJ1-4; 8 nucleotides agree with TRBD1. Trimming removed 2 bases from V and 5 bases from J; junction bases left unmatched: 4. This CDR3 has 14 residues. Germline values: CDR1 GTSNPN, CDR2 SVGIG (reference sequence). In DNA, the CDR3 is TGTGCCTGGAGTCTCGGACAGGGAAATGAAAAACTGTTTTTT. Amino acids: CAWSLGQGNEKLFF.

The gene calls are TRBV11-3 and TRBJ2-1, with D tentatively TRBD1 (6 bases). Germline CDR1 and CDR2: SGHNT and YENEEA. CDR3 length: 15 amino acids. V lost 3 bases and J lost 6, with 15 bases in between. The CDR3 protein is CASSFDGTPSNEQFF. CDR3 in DNA: TGTGCCAGCAGCTTTGACGGGACACCTAGCAATGAGCAGTTCTTC.

This rearrangement joins TRBV7-2 to TRBJ2-4, with D perhaps matching TRBD1 (6 bases). The CDR3 has 17 amino acids. V gave up 0 bases and J gave up 1 base, with 13 bases separating them. Germline CDR1 SGHTA, CDR2 FQGNSA. The CDR3 DNA reads as TGTGCCAGCAGCTTAGCCCAGGGGCAGGGGGCCAAAAACATTCAGTACTTC. Translating it yields CASSLAQGQGAKNIQYF.

J is TRBJ2-7 and V is TRBV15; TRBD2 is a possible D gene (5 bases). The ends were cut back, 0 bases at V and 7 bases at J, with 19 bases in the middle. The CDR3 has 16 residues. In germline, CDR1 is LNHNV, CDR2 YYDKDF (reference sequence). CDR3 sequence reads: CATSRDRTGTNREQYF. CDR3 bases: TGTGCCACCAGCAGAGATCGAACGGGAACCAATAGGGAGCAGTACTTC.

This chain uses TRBV27 with TRBJ2-1; 10 nucleotides align to TRBD2. The CDR3 loop spans 14 amino acids. V shed 6 bases, J shed 9 bases, and the junction held 8 bases outside the gene matches. Germline loops: CDR1 MNHEY, CDR2 SMNVEV (reference sequence). CDR3 nucleotides: TGTGCCAGCAGGCAGACTAGCGGGCGTTCTGAGCAGTTCTTC. Amino acid sequence: CASRQTSGRSEQFF.

The rearrangement joins TRBV2 to TRBJ2-2, with no clear D. Deletions cut 7 bases from V and 6 bases from J, with 15 bases between. Looked up from germline, CDR1 is SNHLY and CDR2 is FYNNEI. The CDR3 has 14 residues. The CDR3 DNA reads TGTGCCAGCACTGATCAGTGGGCAGCCGGGGAGCTGTTTTTT. It codes for CASTDQWAAGELFF.

The chain joins TRBV5-1 to TRBJ2-5, with 10 bases matching TRBD2. V trimming: 5 bases; J trimming: 2 bases; junction bases outside the gene matches: 3. There are 14 residues in the CDR3. CDR1 and CDR2 from the germline V gene are SGHRS and YFSETQ. The CDR3 nucleotides read TGCGCCAGCAGAGGGGGACTAGCGCAAGAGACCCAGTACTTC. Its translation is CASRGGLAQETQYF.

The chain recombines TRBV4-1 with TRBJ1-6; 11 bases fit TRBD1. In germline, CDR1 is MGHRA, CDR2 YSYEKL. With V trimmed by 4 bases and J by 9 bases, 5 bases remained unmatched. This CDR3 comprises 15 residues. In DNA, the CDR3 is TGCGCCAGCAGCCCAGGACAGGGGGCAAGTTCACCCCTCCACTTT. Protein sequence: CASSPGQGASSPLHF.

The chain combines TRBV24-1 with TRBJ2-3; unclear D gene. CDR3 size: 15 residues. CDR1 and CDR2 (germline): KGHDR, SFDVKD. The V end was cut by 3 bases, the J end by 1 base, with 10 bases between. The CDR3 spells CATSDAGGGTDTQYF. CDR3 DNA sequence: TGTGCCACCAGTGATGCCGGCGGTGGCACAGATACGCAGTATTTT.

J is TRBJ2-1 and V is TRBV13, with 8 bases aligning to TRBD2. Per the germline V gene, CDR1 is PRHDT and CDR2 is FYEKMQ (reference sequence). V lost 4 bases, J lost 3 bases, and 14 bases stayed unmatched. The CDR3 sequence is 18 residues long. CDR3 sequence: CASSSISGAGGFYNEQFF. The CDR3 bases are TGTGCCAGCAGCTCGATCTCCGGGGCGGGAGGATTCTACAATGAGCAGTTCTTC.

V gene TRBV15 combines with J gene TRBJ1-3; D remains ambiguous. V lost 1 base, J lost 2 bases, and 12 bases lay in between. The CDR3 totals 16 residues. Germline V gene sequence: CDR1 LNHNV, CDR2 YYDKDF (reference sequence). This CDR3 is CATSRGEVEPGNTIYF. Written as DNA, the CDR3 is TGTGCCACCAGCAGAGGGGAGGTGGAACCTGGAAACACCATATATTTT.

This chain uses TRBV7-9 with TRBJ2-7, with D possibly matching TRBD1 (8 bases). The CDR3 totals 18 residues. The ends were cut back, 5 bases at V and 2 bases at J, with 25 bases in the middle. Germline CDR1 SEHNR, CDR2 FQNEAQ (reference sequence). CDR3 sequence: CASSRDWEGTGSPYEQYF. For the CDR3, the DNA is TGTGCCAGCAGCCGGGATTGGGAGGGGACAGGATCCCCCTACGAGCAGTACTTC.

The chain combines TRBV27 with TRBJ1-2; D remains unclear. The CDR3 loop spans 11 amino acids. The V end was cut by 7 bases, the J end by 1 base, with 4 bases between. Germline values: CDR1 MNHEY, CDR2 SMNVEV (reference sequence). The CDR3 region has the DNA TGTGCCAGCACCCTTAACTATGGCTACACCTTC. It translates to CASTLNYGYTF.

The CDR3 coding sequence is TGTGCCAGCAGTTATAAGTCAGGGGGCTTAAACACCATATATTTT. It yields the protein CASSYKSGGLNTIYF. This chain joins TRBV6-5 and TRBJ1-3; 8 bases align to TRBD1. The CDR3 extends over 15 amino acids. The germline V gene encodes CDR1 MNHEY and CDR2 SVGAGI. V dropped 3 bases and J dropped 6; count of bases not matched to a gene: 7.

This chain connects TRBV27 to TRBJ2-1, with TRBD2 matching over 12 bases. Per the germline V gene, CDR1 is MNHEY and CDR2 is SMNVEV (reference sequence). The CDR3 sequence is 15 residues long. The V and J ends lost 8 bases and 3 bases, in that order; junction bases with no gene match: 5. CDR3 sequence reads: CASSGLAGNYNEQFF. The CDR3 region has the DNA TGTGCCAGCTCGGGACTAGCGGGCAACTACAATGAGCAGTTCTTC.

The CDR3 loop is CASRPGSGNTIYF. CDR3 sequence (DNA): TGTGCCTCTCGCCCAGGCTCTGGAAACACCATATATTTT. The V gene is TRBV28, the J gene TRBJ1-3; D is uncertain. Between the trimmed V and J ends, which lost 11 bases and 0 bases, there was a span of 11 bases. The CDR3 is 13 residues long. CDR1 MDHEN and CDR2 SYDVKM come from the germline V gene.

The chain has TRBV7-3 and TRBJ1-2; D is perhaps TRBD1 (6 bases). V was trimmed by 5 bases and J by 5 bases, leaving 18 bases between them. The CDR3 has 15 residues. The germline CDR1 and CDR2 sequences are SGHTA and FQGTGA. CDR3 nucleotides: TGTGCCAGCAGCCCTGTTGGAACAGGGAAGTATGGCTACACCTTC. It yields the protein CASSPVGTGKYGYTF. The full variable domain, with the rest looked up from reference TRBV7-3 and TRBJ1-2, is GAGVSQTPSNKVTEKGKYVELRCDPISGHTALYWYRQSLGQGPEFLIYFQGTGAADDSGLPNDRFFAVRPEGSVSTLKIQRTERGDSAVYLCASSPVGTGKYGYTFGSGTRLTVV.

This clone occurred a few times. The CDR3 here is CASSSALAGGTHEQYF. CDR3 coding DNA: TGTGCCAGCAGCTCCGCCTTAGCGGGAGGGACTCACGAGCAGTACTTC. V is TRBV5-4 and J is TRBJ2-7, with 11 bases lining up with TRBD2. V lost 3 bases to trimming and J lost 5 bases; unmatched junction nucleotides: 10. The germline V gene encodes CDR1 SGHNT and CDR2 YYREEE (reference sequence). The CDR3 spans 16 residues.